Presented here are 21 T cell receptor beta chains from one specimen sequenced in a study of blood T cell repertoires in COVID-19. Data came from immunoSEQ multiplex PCR; TCRdb stores just in-frame clones and leaves some out. The repertoire holds 4,500 to 5,000 clones, roughly 87% seen once, with around an eighth in the top ten. The sequencing sample was made of peripheral blood. The receptors derive from a man in his 70s with active COVID-19.

The chain employs TRBV7-9 and TRBJ2-3; D gene unclear. V shed 1 base and J shed 7 bases, with 6 bases lying between them. There are 12 residues in the CDR3. Germline V gene data show CDR1 as SEHNR and CDR2 as FQNEAQ (reference sequence). The CDR3 sequence is CASSLDFNTQYF. In DNA form, the CDR3 reads TGTGCCAGCAGCTTAGATTTTAATACGCAGTATTTT.

The rearrangement joins TRBV6-5 to TRBJ1-1; no clear D. The germline gives CDR1 MNHEY, CDR2 SVGAGI. Deletions cut 2 bases from V and 5 bases from J, with 9 bases between. The CDR3 totals 13 residues. The CDR3 region has the DNA TGTGCCAGCAGTTACGGCCGAGGGACTGAAGCTTTCTTT. This encodes CASSYGRGTEAFF.

This clone was seen more than once but under ten times. The chain employs TRBV4-2 and TRBJ2-1; tentative D call: TRBD2 (6 bases). V shed 4 bases and J shed 8 bases, with 18 bases lying between them. Germline loops: CDR1 LGHNA, CDR2 YNFKEQ. The CDR3 spans 15 residues. CDR3 sequence: CASSPPALGGYEQFF. CDR3 sequence (DNA): TGTGCCAGCAGCCCACCGGCCCTGGGAGGCTATGAGCAGTTCTTC.

This sequence joins TRBV28 and TRBJ1-1; D gene unclear. The germline V gene encodes CDR1 MDHEN and CDR2 SYDVKM. V lost 10 bases, J lost 4 bases, and 25 bases lay in between. The length of the CDR3 is 16 residues. Written as DNA, the CDR3 is TGTGCCACTACTCGGGATTTCTTATCGGACTCCACTGAAGCTTTCTTT. The encoded protein is CATTRDFLSDSTEAFF.

CDR3 in DNA: TGTGCCAGCAGCCCGGGGGGGGGCACTGAAGCTTTCTTT. Translating it yields CASSPGGGTEAFF. This chain joins TRBV7-9 and TRBJ1-1, with a weak D call TRBD1 (5 bases). V shed 5 bases and J shed 4 bases, with 11 bases lying between them. Per germline, CDR1 SEHNR and CDR2 FQNEAQ (reference sequence). This CDR3 region has 13 residues.

The chain carries TRBV2 and TRBJ2-5; TRBD1 matches at 9 bases. V dropped 3 bases and J dropped 7; count of bases not matched to a gene: 3. Germline CDR1 SNHLY, CDR2 FYNNEI. The CDR3 spans 13 residues. The CDR3 nucleotides read TGTGCCAGCAGTGAGGGACAGGGAGGGACCCAGTACTTC. Its translation is CASSEGQGGTQYF.

The chain couples TRBV15 to TRBJ2-3, with D maybe TRBD1 (5 bases). Deletions cut 4 bases from V and 2 bases from J, with 13 bases between. Germline lookup yields CDR1 LNHNV and CDR2 YYDKDF (reference sequence). This CDR3 is built from 15 residues. The CDR3 DNA follows: TGTGCCACCAGCATATTGACAGCCACCACAGATACGCAGTATTTT. The encoded protein is CATSILTATTDTQYF. The full variable domain, completed using reference TRBV15 and TRBJ2-3, is DAMVIQNPRYQVTQFGKPVTLSCSQTLNHNVMYWYQQKSSQAPKLLFHYYDKDFNNEADTPDNFQSRRPNTSFCFLDIRSPGLGDTAMYLCATSILTATTDTQYFGPGTRLTVL.

This chain links TRBV6-5 with TRBJ2-5, with TRBD2 identical over 11 bases. The CDR3 runs to 15 residues. The ends lost 5 bases at V and 5 bases at J; junction bases unmatched: 7. CDR1 and CDR2 (germline): MNHEY, SVGAGI. Here the CDR3 reads CASSPTSGVGETQYF. The CDR3 coding sequence is TGTGCCAGCAGTCCGACTAGCGGGGTTGGGGAGACCCAGTACTTC.

The chain is built from TRBV19 and TRBJ2-7; 7 bases line up with TRBD2. The ends lost 5 bases at V and 3 bases at J; junction bases unmatched: 13. The V gene's germline CDR1 is LNHDA and CDR2 SQIVND (reference sequence). The length of the CDR3 is 16 residues. Here the CDR3 DNA reads TGTGCCAGTAGTTCGAGTACTAGCGCTCCCTTCTACGAGCAGTACTTC. It encodes CASSSSTSAPFYEQYF.

The V and J genes are TRBV6-5 and TRBJ1-4; TRBD1 aligns across 9 bases. J gave up 8 bases and V 8 bases, and 12 bases lay outside the gene matches. This CDR3 comprises 15 residues. Germline CDR1 is MNHEY and CDR2 is SVGAGI. The DNA for the CDR3 is TGTGCCAGCGGCACCGGGACAGGGTTAGGAGAAAAACTGTTTTTT. It specifies CASGTGTGLGEKLFF.

This chain uses TRBV28 with TRBJ1-3; 7 nucleotides align to TRBD1. The CDR3 contains 17 residues. Looked up from germline, CDR1 is MDHEN and CDR2 is SYDVKM. V was clipped by 5 bases and J by 0 bases; unmatched bases: 10. CDR3 coding DNA: TGTGCCAGCAGTCCCCCAACCGGGACAGTCTCTGGAAACACCATATATTTT. Translating it yields CASSPPTGTVSGNTIYF.

The CDR3 spells CASSQVSRSYEQYF. The CDR3 DNA reads TGCGCCAGCAGCCAAGTTAGCCGTAGCTACGAGCAGTACTTC. This chain connects TRBV4-1 to TRBJ2-7, with D uncertain. V lost 1 base and J lost 3, with 10 bases in between. This CDR3 is built from 14 residues. Germline CDR1 is MGHRA and CDR2 is YSYEKL.

The gene calls are TRBV5-1 and TRBJ1-3; D is undetermined. CDR1 and CDR2 (germline): SGHRS, YFSETQ. Deletions cut 0 bases from V and 3 bases from J, with 7 bases between. This CDR3 comprises 14 residues. The CDR3 DNA reads as TGCGCCAGCAGCTTGGGACAAATTGGAAACACCATATATTTT. This translates into CASSLGQIGNTIYF.

This chain uses TRBV3-1 (or the pseudogene TRBV3-2) with TRBJ2-5; 8 nucleotides line up with TRBD2. The CDR3 consists of 17 residues. The junction had 11 bases not matched to a gene; V was cut back by 0 bases and J by 5 bases. In germline, CDR1 is LGHDT, CDR2 YNNKEL (reference sequence). The CDR3 loop reads CASSQEERGPLRETQYF. CDR3 DNA: TGTGCCAGCAGCCAAGAGGAGCGGGGGCCCCTTAGGGAGACCCAGTACTTC.

The chain employs TRBV5-1 and TRBJ2-7, with TRBD1 matching 9 bases. After removal of 5 bases from V and 3 bases from J, the junction contained 15 bases not matched to a gene. The CDR3 is 17 residues long. The germline CDR1 and CDR2 sequences are SGHRS and YFSETQ. The chain's CDR3 is CASSPGLSGQGYYEQYF. The CDR3 DNA is TGCGCCAGCAGTCCTGGACTTTCGGGACAGGGCTACTACGAGCAGTACTTC. The entire variable domain, with the rest obtained from reference TRBV5-1 and TRBJ2-7, is as follows: KAGVTQTPRYLIKTRGQQVTLSCSPISGHRSVSWYQQTPGQGLQFLFEYFSETQRNKGNFPGRFSGRQFSNSRSEMNVSTLELGDSALYLCASSPGLSGQGYYEQYFGPGTRLTVT.

This chain uses TRBV14 with TRBJ1-3, with 9 bases identical to TRBD1. The CDR3 runs to 17 residues. The V gene's germline CDR1 is SGHDN and CDR2 FVKESK. Trimming took 3 bases from V and 4 from J; bases not matched to a gene: 10. In nucleotides, the CDR3 is TGTGCCAGCAGCCAGTTGGGACAGGGAGATGCCGGAAACACCATATATTTT. Protein product: CASSQLGQGDAGNTIYF.

The chain uses TRBV11-2 and TRBJ2-7; 7 nucleotides align to TRBD1. Germline CDR1 reads SGHAT; CDR2 reads FQNNGV. V trimming: 5 bases; J trimming: 3 bases; junction bases outside the gene matches: 10. The CDR3 is 15 amino acids. CDR3 nucleotide sequence: TGTGCCAGCAGCCGCCTAACAGGGGCTAGCTACGAGCAGTACTTC. Protein: CASSRLTGASYEQYF.

J is TRBJ1-1 and V is TRBV4-2; a weak D match, TRBD1 (5 bases). The CDR3 has 14 amino acids. Germline V gives CDR1 LGHNA, CDR2 YNFKEQ. Trimming left V 5 bases short and J 5 bases short, with 15 bases between. Here the CDR3 DNA reads TGTGCCAGCAGCTCCCGGGGGGAGGGAACTGAAGCTTTCTTT. It yields the protein CASSSRGEGTEAFF.

This chain links TRBV28 with TRBJ1-6; no definite D call. Germline-derived CDR1 and CDR2 are MDHEN and SYDVKM. The CDR3 consists of 14 residues. Trimming removed 3 bases from V and 9 bases from J, with 12 bases in between. The CDR3 sequence: CASSLGGIGSPLHF. The CDR3 region has the DNA TGTGCCAGCAGTTTGGGAGGGATAGGTTCACCCCTCCACTTT.

This rearrangement joins TRBV15 to TRBJ1-1; no clear D. V was pared by 2 bases and J by 0 bases, with 4 bases between. This CDR3 is built from 13 residues. CDR1 LNHNV and CDR2 YYDKDF come from the germline V gene (reference sequence). The CDR3 is CATSRNMNTEAFF. The CDR3 DNA follows: TGTGCCACCAGCAGAAACATGAACACTGAAGCTTTCTTT.

This clone appeared a single time. The chain is built from TRBV19 and TRBJ1-4; 9 nucleotides agree with TRBD1. This CDR3 comprises 14 residues. Per the germline V gene, CDR1 is LNHDA and CDR2 is SQIVND (reference sequence). V shed 7 bases, J shed 8 bases, and the junction held 8 bases outside the gene matches. CDR3 region: CASTKQGAVEKLFF. The CDR3 DNA reads as TGTGCCAGTACTAAACAGGGGGCGGTGGAAAAACTGTTTTTT.